This is a list of T cell receptor beta chains from one sample in a study of blood T cells in healthy people across ages. One entry per CDR3 protein, called by TCRdb with MiXCR from the 5' RACE reads. The sample holds approximately 780,000 distinct CDR3 sequences; 20% to 30% are singletons and the top ten take less than 3.5%. The same data also went into a second study, on T cells of mothers and their children.

Sequenced sample: blood. These receptor sequences come from a boy younger than 18 in good health. Each CDR3 is given with its conserved first and last residue. Fields, in order: V gene, clone size, J gene, D gene, CDR3 protein, CDR3 DNA. A D gene is named only where the DNA matches it firmly. Size tells how often a clone was seen (once, few, many) or the class of an expanded clone, and some rows leave it out.

V: TRBV5-1; size: .; J: TRBJ2-5; D: TRBD2; CDR3: CASRLLAGGRQTQYF; DNA: TGCGCCAGCAGGCTCCTAGCGGGGGGAAGACAGACCCAGTACTTC
V: TRBV20-1; size: .; J: TRBJ2-4; D: .; CDR3: CSARGDSGKNIQYF; DNA: TGCAGTGCTAGAGGGGATAGCGGAAAAAACATTCAGTACTTC
V: TRBV14; size: .; J: TRBJ1-3; D: .; CDR3: CASSVGAASGNTIYF; DNA: TGTGCCAGCAGCGTCGGGGCGGCCTCTGGAAACACCATATATTTT
V: TRBV7-2; size: .; J: TRBJ1-2; D: TRBD1; CDR3: CASSPGGGGDYGYTF; DNA: TGTGCCAGCAGCCCAGGGGGAGGGGGTGACTATGGCTACACCTTC
V: TRBV10-3; size: .; J: TRBJ2-7; D: .; CDR3: CAISVASSSYEQYF; DNA: TGTGCCATCAGTGTAGCGTCCAGCTCCTACGAGCAGTACTTC
V: TRBV27; size: few; J: TRBJ1-1; D: .; CDR3: CASSLSRLRGTEAFF; DNA: TGTGCCAGCAGTTTATCGAGGTTGAGGGGCACTGAAGCTTTCTTT
V: TRBV14; size: few; J: TRBJ2-2; D: .; CDR3: CASSHTSGALTGELLF; DNA: TGTGCCAGCAGCCACACATCGGGGGCACTCACCGGGGAGCTGCTTTTT
V: TRBV3-1; size: few; J: TRBJ2-7; D: TRBD1; CDR3: CASSHWDRDYEQYF; DNA: TGTGCCAGCAGCCACTGGGACAGGGACTACGAACAGTACTTC
V: TRBV7-2; size: .; J: TRBJ2-1; D: .; CDR3: CASSLYMSSYNEQFF; DNA: TGTGCCAGCAGCTTATATATGAGCTCCTACAATGAGCAGTTCTTC
V: TRBV14; size: .; J: TRBJ2-7; D: .; CDR3: CASSRPDSVYYEQYF; DNA: TGCGCCAGCAGCCGACCTGACAGCGTCTACTACGAGCAGTACTTC
V: TRBV5-1; size: few; J: TRBJ2-7; D: TRBD2; CDR3: CASSGSIAGTYEQYF; DNA: TGCGCCAGCAGCGGGAGCATAGCGGGGACCTACGAGCAGTACTTC
V: TRBV6-5; size: .; J: TRBJ2-2; D: .; CDR3: CASSGRGENTGELFF; DNA: TGTGCCAGCAGTGGACGGGGCGAGAACACCGGGGAGCTGTTTTTT
V: TRBV2; size: .; J: TRBJ2-1; D: .; CDR3: CASNRGAGLLEQFF; DNA: TGTGCCAGCAATAGGGGGGCCGGGCTACTTGAGCAGTTCTTC
V: TRBV27; size: .; J: TRBJ1-2; D: .; CDR3: CASSLREGYYGYTF; DNA: TGTGCCAGCAGTTTGCGGGAGGGTTACTATGGCTACACCTTC
V: TRBV4-2; size: .; J: TRBJ2-1; D: .; CDR3: CASSPRALGNEQFF; DNA: TGTGCCAGCAGCCCCCGGGCCTTAGGCAATGAGCAGTTCTTC
V: TRBV6-6; size: .; J: TRBJ1-2; D: TRBD1; CDR3: CASGRDRSYGYTF; DNA: TGTGCCAGCGGACGGGACAGATCCTATGGCTACACCTTC
V: TRBV7-6; size: .; J: TRBJ2-5; D: TRBD2; CDR3: CASSPQLMGAGDETQYF; DNA: TGTGCCAGCAGCCCCCAATTAATGGGTGCGGGGGACGAGACCCAGTACTTC
V: TRBV12-3/TRBV12-4; size: few; J: TRBJ2-1; D: TRBD1; CDR3: CASSLRGSGSYNEQFF; DNA: TGTGCCAGCAGTCTCAGGGGGTCCGGCTCCTACAATGAGCAGTTCTTC
V: TRBV7-9; size: .; J: TRBJ1-2; D: .; CDR3: CASSRWGADGYTF; DNA: TGTGCCAGCAGCCGTTGGGGAGCTGATGGCTACACCTTC
V: TRBV27; size: .; J: TRBJ2-2; D: TRBD2; CDR3: CASSSWTRKIAGELFF; DNA: TGTGCCAGCAGTTCGTGGACTAGAAAGATAGCCGGGGAGCTGTTTTTT
V: TRBV11-3; size: .; J: TRBJ2-5; D: TRBD1; CDR3: CASSPARGTETQYF; DNA: TGTGCCAGCAGCCCAGCCAGGGGGACAGAGACCCAGTACTTC
V: TRBV4-2; size: .; J: TRBJ2-5; D: TRBD2; CDR3: CASSQDQLTSGGEETQYF; DNA: TGTGCCAGCAGCCAAGATCAATTGACTAGCGGGGGAGAAGAGACCCAGTACTTC
V: TRBV6-1; size: .; J: TRBJ2-3; D: TRBD2; CDR3: CASSKRGTSGPVPVF; DNA: TGTGCCAGCAGTAAGAGGGGGACTAGCGGGCCAGTCCCAGTTTTT
V: TRBV18; size: .; J: TRBJ2-1; D: .; CDR3: CASSSTWDTSYNEQFF; DNA: TGTGCCAGCTCATCCACATGGGACACCTCCTACAATGAGCAGTTCTTC
V: TRBV7-7; size: few; J: TRBJ1-1; D: TRBD1; CDR3: CASSPQKGAEALF; DNA: TGTGCTAGCAGCCCGCAGAAGGGGGCTGAAGCTCTCTTT
V: TRBV7-8; size: .; J: TRBJ2-5; D: .; CDR3: CASSLTVQGTQYF; DNA: TGTGCCAGCAGCTTGACAGTGCAGGGGACCCAGTACTTC
V: TRBV12-3/TRBV12-4; size: many; J: TRBJ2-2; D: .; CDR3: CASSLGGANTGELFF; DNA: TGTGCCAGCAGTTTAGGTGGGGCTAACACCGGGGAGCTGTTTTTT
V: TRBV7-6; size: few; J: TRBJ2-5; D: TRBD2; CDR3: CASSLDGGGGAETQYF; DNA: TGTGCCAGCAGCCTAGACGGAGGCGGGGGGGCGGAGACCCAGTACTTC
V: TRBV3-1; size: few; J: TRBJ1-1; D: TRBD1; CDR3: CASSGRDRHTEAFF; DNA: TGTGCCAGCAGTGGACGGGACAGGCACACTGAAGCTTTCTTT
V: TRBV20-1; size: .; J: TRBJ2-7; D: TRBD1; CDR3: CSAIRTGGYNEQYF; DNA: TGCAGTGCTATACGGACAGGGGGCTATAACGAGCAGTACTTC
V: TRBV4-2; size: .; J: TRBJ2-2; D: .; CDR3: CASSQAAAGADTGELFF; DNA: TGTGCCAGCAGCCAAGCGGCCGCGGGTGCGGACACCGGGGAGCTGTTTTTT
V: TRBV7-9; size: .; J: TRBJ1-3; D: .; CDR3: CASSPRDDSGNTIYF; DNA: TGTGCCAGCAGCCCAAGGGATGACTCTGGAAACACCATATATTTT
V: TRBV20-1; size: .; J: TRBJ1-5; D: TRBD1; CDR3: CSAIDRGLNQPQHF; DNA: TGCAGTGCCATTGACAGGGGGCTTAATCAGCCCCAGCATTTT
V: TRBV24-1; size: few; J: TRBJ2-3; D: TRBD2; CDR3: CATSRRGGEDTQYF; DNA: TGTGCCACCTCGCGGCGGGGGGGCGAAGATACGCAGTATTTT
V: TRBV20-1; size: .; J: TRBJ1-5; D: .; CDR3: CSAREPFPGQPQPF; DNA: TGCAGTGCTAGAGAGCCCTTTCCAGGACAGCCCCAGCCTTTT
V: TRBV5-4; size: .; J: TRBJ2-3; D: TRBD2; CDR3: CASSSAASGGHGAQYF; DNA: TGTGCCAGCAGCTCCGCCGCTAGCGGGGGCCACGGTGCGCAGTATTTT
V: TRBV12-5; size: few; J: TRBJ2-1; D: TRBD2; CDR3: CASGLVAGRAYNEQFF; DNA: TGTGCTAGTGGTTTGGTAGCCGGGAGGGCCTACAATGAGCAGTTCTTC
V: TRBV27; size: few; J: TRBJ2-5; D: TRBD2; CDR3: CASSLCNSGDQETQYF; DNA: TGTGCCAGCAGTTTATGTAATAGCGGGGACCAAGAGACCCAGTACTTC
V: TRBV7-9; size: few; J: TRBJ1-1; D: .; CDR3: CASTLTGNTEAFF; DNA: TGTGCCAGCACCCTGACAGGGAACACTGAAGCTTTCTTT
V: TRBV27; size: few; J: TRBJ1-2; D: TRBD1; CDR3: CASSPGTGGGYGYTF; DNA: TGTGCCAGCAGCCCCGGGACAGGAGGAGGCTATGGCTACACCTTC
V: TRBV4-2; size: .; J: TRBJ2-7; D: TRBD1; CDR3: CASGPGQSYEQYF; DNA: TGTGCCAGCGGTCCGGGACAGTCTTACGAGCAGTACTTC
V: TRBV9; size: .; J: TRBJ2-1; D: TRBD2; CDR3: CASSVGISGVYNEQFF; DNA: TGTGCCAGCAGCGTAGGAATTAGCGGGGTCTACAATGAGCAGTTCTTC
V: TRBV15; size: few; J: TRBJ1-2; D: .; CDR3: CATSSKLGYGYTF; DNA: TGTGCCACCAGCAGTAAACTGGGATATGGCTACACCTTC
V: TRBV24-1; size: .; J: TRBJ2-5; D: .; CDR3: CATSDSREGTQYF; DNA: TGTGCCACCAGTGATTCCCGGGAAGGGACCCAGTACTTC
V: TRBV7-9; size: few; J: TRBJ2-7; D: .; CDR3: CASSRLLGEQYF; DNA: TGTGCCAGCAGCCGGCTCCTCGGCGAGCAGTACTTC
V: TRBV5-1; size: few; J: TRBJ1-2; D: .; CDR3: CASSPGGARADGYTF; DNA: TGCGCCAGCAGCCCCGGCGGGGCGCGGGCAGATGGCTACACCTTC
V: TRBV5-1; size: .; J: TRBJ1-2; D: .; CDR3: CASSPVVGDSYGYTF; DNA: TGCGCCAGCAGCCCGGTTGTTGGGGATAGCTATGGCTACACCTTC
V: TRBV20-1; size: .; J: TRBJ2-5; D: .; CDR3: CSARRGTVETQYF; DNA: TGCAGTGCTAGACGGGGCACTGTGGAGACCCAGTACTTC
V: TRBV3-1; size: .; J: TRBJ2-1; D: .; CDR3: CASSQDLRGRGNEQFF; DNA: TGTGCCAGCAGCCAAGATTTGAGAGGTCGGGGCAATGAGCAGTTCTTC